Each of the 9 T cell receptor beta chains below was sequenced from the same sample in a study of blood T cell repertoires in COVID-19. TCRdb keeps only in-frame clones here, not all; method: immunoSEQ multiplex PCR. The data contain roughly 82,000 clones, approximately 82% of them singletons. Sequences were obtained from peripheral blood. The receptors shown here come from a man between 60 and 75 years old with acute or convalescent COVID-19.

In this sample, this clone turned up a few times. CDR3: CASSTPGQGDLRYGYTF. CDR3 DNA sequence: TGTGCCAGCAGTACACCTGGACAGGGGGATTTGCGCTATGGCTACACCTTC. The V and J genes are TRBV28 and TRBJ1-2, with TRBD1 matching 10 bases. The germline V gene has CDR1 MDHEN and CDR2 SYDVKM. This CDR3 region has 17 residues. V shed 5 bases and J 4 bases; nucleotides not matched to a gene: 13.

A few counts support this clone. The CDR3 here is CASREGQDGYTF. The CDR3 nucleotides read TGTGCCAGCAGAGAGGGACAGGATGGCTACACCTTC. V gene TRBV28 combines with J gene TRBJ1-2, with 8 bases aligning to TRBD1. CDR3 length equals 12 residues. Germline CDR1 reads MDHEN; CDR2 reads SYDVKM. With V trimmed by 6 bases and J by 6 bases, 3 bases remained unmatched.

The CDR3 DNA is TGTGCCAGCAGCTCTAGTTCCGGGACAGCCAATTACGAGCAGTACTTC. It codes for CASSSSSGTANYEQYF. The rearrangement uses TRBV7-9 and TRBJ2-7, with 7 nucleotides matching TRBD1. With 4 bases clipped from V and 4 bases from J, the junction kept 13 bases outside the gene matches. Germline V gene data show CDR1 as SEHNR and CDR2 as FQNEAQ (reference sequence). CDR3 length equals 16 residues.

This clone occurred once. The CDR3 nucleotides are TGTGCCAGCAGCCTGGGGACAACTGGACCGGTCGAGCAGTACTTC. This gives the protein CASSLGTTGPVEQYF. V usage is TRBV7-9 and J usage is TRBJ2-7; D may be TRBD1 (6 bases). Germline CDR1 reads SEHNR; CDR2 reads FQNEAQ (reference sequence). This CDR3 spans 15 amino acids. V dropped 5 bases and J dropped 6 bases, with 20 bases sitting between them.

This sequence joins TRBV2 and TRBJ2-1; possibly TRBD2 for D (6 bases). Trimming took 5 bases from V and 0 from J, leaving 11 bases between them. This CDR3 comprises 15 residues. From germline, CDR1 is SNHLY and CDR2 FYNNEI. The CDR3 DNA is TGTGCCAGCAGTCGGAGGGTTAACTCCTACAATGAGCAGTTCTTC. Encoded protein: CASSRRVNSYNEQFF.

V usage is TRBV30 and J usage is TRBJ1-4, with D hard to call. Germline CDR1 reads GTSNPN; CDR2 reads SVGIG (reference sequence). With 3 bases removed from V and 4 bases from J, the gap between germline ends came to 9 bases. CDR3 length: 13 amino acids. The CDR3 sequence is CAWRSVLNEKLFF. The CDR3 DNA reads as TGTGCCTGGAGGTCGGTGCTTAATGAAAAACTGTTTTTT.

This chain joins TRBV3-1 (or the pseudogene TRBV3-2) and TRBJ1-2, with D uncertain. Germline V CDR1 and CDR2: LGHDT, YNNKEL (reference sequence). The CDR3 runs 12 residues. The V gene lost 4 bases and the J gene lost 9 bases, with 12 bases spanning the gap. This CDR3 is CASSPKAGSYTF. CDR3 sequence (DNA): TGTGCCAGCAGCCCCAAGGCGGGGAGCTACACCTTC.

The chain is built from TRBV29-1 and TRBJ1-3; TRBD1 matches at 7 bases. The CDR3 consists of 13 residues. The germline V gene encodes CDR1 SQVTM and CDR2 ANQGSEA. The V segment lost 5 bases and the J segment 1 base; nucleotides outside the gene matches: 2. CDR3 coding DNA: TGCAGCGTTACCAGGGGGTCTGGAAACACCATATATTTT. Its translation is CSVTRGSGNTIYF.

This chain links TRBV5-1 with TRBJ2-5, with 9 bases fitting TRBD2. Looked up from germline, CDR1 is SGHRS and CDR2 is YFSETQ. The CDR3 is 18 amino acids. With V trimmed by 3 bases and J by 2 bases, 14 bases remained unmatched. In nucleotides, the CDR3 is TGCGCCAGCAGCTGGACGTCCGGGACTAGCAGCCCACAAGAGACCCAGTACTTC. Protein sequence: CASSWTSGTSSPQETQYF.